This T cell receptor beta chain was obtained from a study of identical twins. TCRdb redid the calling of the 5' RACE reads with MiXCR, one entry per CDR3 protein. The sample has 600,000 to 700,000 distinct CDR3 sequences, roughly 20% seen once. V lost 6 bases to trimming and J lost 0 bases, with 21 bases between them. The CDR3 length is 17 residues. Germline CDR1 reads SEHNR; CDR2 reads FQNEAQ (reference sequence). This clonotype was seen a few times. The same sample was also studied in work on T cells expressing NK-cell markers.

The clonotype comes from a woman under 30 in good health. This sequence joins TRBV7-9 and TRBJ2-7; a weak D match, TRBD1 (6 bases). The sample consisted of PBMCs. This CDR3 reads CASSPWDNGLLSYEQYF. The CDR3 DNA is TGTGCCAGCAGTCCATGGGACAATGGACTTCTCTCCTACGAGCAGTACTTC.